This TCR beta chain was retrieved from a study of CD8 T cells in Susac syndrome. While CD8+ and CD4+ T cells were isolated negatively, TEMRA cells were enriched by FACS. cDNA came from approximately 0.5 to 1 ug RNA primed by random hexamers. The authors amplified TCR beta CDR3 across 54 Vbeta and 13 Jbeta using immunoSEQ multiplex PCR. MiXCR was run by TCRdb on the immunoSEQ multiplex PCR reads, yielding one entry per CDR3 protein. The sample includes roughly 44,000 distinct CDR3 sequences, 93% of them seen just once. The CDR3 spans 15 residues. CDR1 is SGHTA, CDR2 FQGNSA, per germline. Trimming shortened V by 1 base and J by 3 bases, and 10 bases separated the two germline ends.

The chain couples TRBV7-2 to TRBJ1-5; possible D gene TRBD1, 6 bases. This receptor was taken from a human donor in good health. The sequencing sample was made of CD8+ T cells from PBMCs. CDR3 region: CASSLVGAPNQPQHF. DNA for the CDR3: TGTGCCAGCAGCTTAGTGGGGGCCCCCAATCAGCCCCAGCATTTT.